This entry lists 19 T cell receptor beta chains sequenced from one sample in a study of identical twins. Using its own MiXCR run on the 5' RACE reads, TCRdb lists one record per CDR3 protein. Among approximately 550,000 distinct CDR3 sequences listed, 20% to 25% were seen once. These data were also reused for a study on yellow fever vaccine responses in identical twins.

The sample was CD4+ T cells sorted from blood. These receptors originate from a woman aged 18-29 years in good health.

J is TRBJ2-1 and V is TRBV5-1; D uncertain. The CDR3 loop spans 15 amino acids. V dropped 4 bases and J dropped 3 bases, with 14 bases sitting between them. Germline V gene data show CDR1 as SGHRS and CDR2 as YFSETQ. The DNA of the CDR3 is TGCGCCAGCAGCCCGCCGAGAGATTACTACAATGAGCAGTTCTTC. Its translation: CASSPPRDYYNEQFF.

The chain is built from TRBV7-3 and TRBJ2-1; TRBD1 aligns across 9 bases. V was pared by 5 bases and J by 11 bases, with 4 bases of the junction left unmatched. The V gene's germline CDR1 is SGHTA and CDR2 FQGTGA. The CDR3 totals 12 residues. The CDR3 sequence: CASSPGQGKQFF. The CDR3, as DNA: TGTGCCAGCAGCCCCGGACAGGGGAAGCAGTTCTTC.

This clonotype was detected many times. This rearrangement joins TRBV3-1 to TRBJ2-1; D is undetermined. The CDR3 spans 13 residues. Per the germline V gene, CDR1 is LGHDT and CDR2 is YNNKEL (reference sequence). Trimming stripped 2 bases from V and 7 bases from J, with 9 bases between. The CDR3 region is CASSQRQTNEQFF. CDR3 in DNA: TGTGCCAGCAGCCAACGGCAGACAAATGAGCAGTTCTTC.

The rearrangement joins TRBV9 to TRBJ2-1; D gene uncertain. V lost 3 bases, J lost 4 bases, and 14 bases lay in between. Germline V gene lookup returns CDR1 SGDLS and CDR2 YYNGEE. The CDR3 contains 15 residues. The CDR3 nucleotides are TGTGCCAGCAGCGCCCAAGACACATCTTACAATGAGCAGTTCTTC. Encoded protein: CASSAQDTSYNEQFF.

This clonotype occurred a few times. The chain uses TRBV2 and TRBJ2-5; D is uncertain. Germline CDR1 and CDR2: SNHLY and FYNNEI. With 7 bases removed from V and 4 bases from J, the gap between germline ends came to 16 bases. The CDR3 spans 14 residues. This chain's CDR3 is CASNADLETETQYF. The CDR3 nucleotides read TGTGCCAGCAATGCGGATCTGGAAACAGAGACCCAGTACTTC.

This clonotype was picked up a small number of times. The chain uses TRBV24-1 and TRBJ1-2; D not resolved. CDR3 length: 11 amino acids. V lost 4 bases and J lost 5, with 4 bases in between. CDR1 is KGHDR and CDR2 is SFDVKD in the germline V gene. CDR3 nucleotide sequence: TGTGCCACCAGTGAAGGATATGGCTACACCTTC. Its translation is CATSEGYGYTF.

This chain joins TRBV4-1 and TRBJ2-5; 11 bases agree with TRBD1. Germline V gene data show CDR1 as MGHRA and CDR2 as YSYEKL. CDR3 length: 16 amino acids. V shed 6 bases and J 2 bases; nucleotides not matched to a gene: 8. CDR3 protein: CASSRTGGAGQETQYF. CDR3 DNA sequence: TGCGCCAGCAGTCGGACAGGGGGCGCGGGGCAAGAGACCCAGTACTTC.

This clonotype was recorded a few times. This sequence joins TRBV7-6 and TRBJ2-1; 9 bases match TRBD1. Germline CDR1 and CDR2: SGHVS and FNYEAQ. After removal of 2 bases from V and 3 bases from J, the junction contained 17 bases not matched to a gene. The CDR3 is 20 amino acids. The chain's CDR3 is CASSLSGTGPFYTIYNEQFF. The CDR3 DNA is TGTGCCAGCAGCTTATCCGGGACAGGGCCCTTTTATACTATCTACAATGAGCAGTTCTTC.

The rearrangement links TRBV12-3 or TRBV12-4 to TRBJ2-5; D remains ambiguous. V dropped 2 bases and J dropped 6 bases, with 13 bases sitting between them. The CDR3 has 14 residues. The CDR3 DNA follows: TGTGCCAGCAGTTTATGGACCTCTGAGAAGACCCAGTACTTC. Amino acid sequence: CASSLWTSEKTQYF.

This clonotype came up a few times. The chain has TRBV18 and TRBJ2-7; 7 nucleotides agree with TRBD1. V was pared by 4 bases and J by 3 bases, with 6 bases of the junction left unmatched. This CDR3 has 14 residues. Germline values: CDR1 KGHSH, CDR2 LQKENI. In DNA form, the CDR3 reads TGTGCCAGCTCACAGGGGACAGTCCTCTACGAGCAGTACTTC. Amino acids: CASSQGTVLYEQYF.

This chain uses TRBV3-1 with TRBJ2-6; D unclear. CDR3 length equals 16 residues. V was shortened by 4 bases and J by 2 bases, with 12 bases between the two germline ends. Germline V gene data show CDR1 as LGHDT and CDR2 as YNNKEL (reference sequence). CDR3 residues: CASSLGPWTGANVLTF. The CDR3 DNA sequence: TGTGCCAGCAGCCTAGGTCCTTGGACTGGGGCCAACGTCCTGACTTTC.

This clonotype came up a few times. CDR3 sequence (DNA): TGTGCCAGCATCCTATCCGGGACTTTCCATGAGCAGTTCTTC. Translated, it gives CASILSGTFHEQFF. J is TRBJ2-1 and V is TRBV12-3 or TRBV12-4; TRBD2 might be the D (6 bases). V lost 7 bases to trimming and J lost 8 bases, with 18 bases between them. CDR3 length: 14 amino acids.

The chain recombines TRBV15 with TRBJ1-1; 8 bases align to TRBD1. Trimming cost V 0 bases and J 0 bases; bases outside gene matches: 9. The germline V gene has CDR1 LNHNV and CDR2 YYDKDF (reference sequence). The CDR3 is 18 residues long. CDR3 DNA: TGTGCCACCAGCAGAGATCAGGGGGCTAGTTTTCTGAACACTGAAGCTTTCTTT. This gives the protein CATSRDQGASFLNTEAFF.

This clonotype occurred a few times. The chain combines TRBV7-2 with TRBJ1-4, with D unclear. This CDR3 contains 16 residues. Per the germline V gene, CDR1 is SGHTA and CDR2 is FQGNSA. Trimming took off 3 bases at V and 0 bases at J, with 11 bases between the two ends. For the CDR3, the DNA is TGTGCCAGCAGCTTGATTGCACATGCAACTAATGAAAAACTGTTTTTT. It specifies CASSLIAHATNEKLFF.

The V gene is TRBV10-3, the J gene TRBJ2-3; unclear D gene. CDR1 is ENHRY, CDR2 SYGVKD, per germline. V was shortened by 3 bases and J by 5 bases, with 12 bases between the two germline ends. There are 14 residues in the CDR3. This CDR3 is CAISDGLSGDTQYF. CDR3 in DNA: TGTGCCATCAGTGATGGTCTGAGTGGAGATACGCAGTATTTT.

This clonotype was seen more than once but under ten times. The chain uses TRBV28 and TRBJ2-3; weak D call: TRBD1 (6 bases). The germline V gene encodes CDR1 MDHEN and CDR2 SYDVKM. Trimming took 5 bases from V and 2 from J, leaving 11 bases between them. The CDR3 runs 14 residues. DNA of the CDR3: TGTGCCAGCAGTGCAACAGGGATCACAGATACGCAGTATTTT. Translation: CASSATGITDTQYF. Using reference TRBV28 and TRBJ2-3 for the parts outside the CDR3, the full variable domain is DVKVTQSSRYLVKRTGEKVFLECVQDMDHENMFWYRQDPGLGLRLIYFSYDVKMKEKGDIPEGYSVSREKKERFSLILESASTNQTSMYLCASSATGITDTQYFGPGTRLTVL.

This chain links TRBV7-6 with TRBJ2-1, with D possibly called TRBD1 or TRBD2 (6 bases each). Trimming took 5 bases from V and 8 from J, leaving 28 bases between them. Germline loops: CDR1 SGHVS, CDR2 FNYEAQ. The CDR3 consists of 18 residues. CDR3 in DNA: TGTGCCAGCAGCACTAGGTTTAGGGGGGCTCTCCTTTCCGATGAGCAGTTCTTC. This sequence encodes CASSTRFRGALLSDEQFF.

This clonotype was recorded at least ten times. The CDR3, as DNA: TGCGCCAGCAGCTTGGCCGCAGGGAGCTCCTACAATGAGCAGTTCTTC. It specifies CASSLAAGSSYNEQFF. The chain links TRBV5-1 to TRBJ2-1; D is perhaps TRBD1 or TRBD2 (5 bases each). Per the germline V gene, CDR1 is SGHRS and CDR2 is YFSETQ. Between the trimmed V and J ends, which lost 0 bases and 0 bases, there was a span of 10 bases. The CDR3 loop spans 16 amino acids.

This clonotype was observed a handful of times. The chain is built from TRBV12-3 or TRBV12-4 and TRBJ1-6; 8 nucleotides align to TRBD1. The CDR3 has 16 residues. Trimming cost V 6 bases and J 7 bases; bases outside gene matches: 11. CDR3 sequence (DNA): TGTGCCAGCAGACGAACAGGGGGACCTGGGAATTCACCCCTCCACTTT. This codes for CASRRTGGPGNSPLHF.